Listed below are T cell receptor beta chains from one sample, sequenced in a study of blood T cells in healthy people across ages. TCRdb re-called the 5' RACE reads through MiXCR, storing one row per CDR3 protein. The table includes about 1.8 million distinct CDR3 sequences, about 50% detected once. The sequencing sample was made of blood. The receptors here all came from a woman in her forties in good health. Each CDR3 is given with its conserved first and last residue. Each record gives: V gene, clone size, J gene, D gene, CDR3 protein, CDR3 DNA. D genes are given only for firm matches. Rows may omit the clone size; those that give it use once, few, many or a size class.

TRBV6-2/TRBV6-3	NA	TRBJ2-1	TRBD2	CASSLLAGGNYNEQFF	TGTGCCAGCAGCCTACTAGCGGGGGGGAACTACAATGAGCAGTTCTTC
TRBV10-3	NA	TRBJ2-5	NA	CAISTSGGKETQYF	TGTGCCATCAGTACCTCCGGGGGAAAAGAGACCCAGTACTTC
TRBV15	once	TRBJ2-5	NA	CATSRVGDTQETQYF	TGTGCCACCAGCAGAGTCGGAGATACCCAAGAGACCCAGTACTTC
TRBV20-1	NA	TRBJ1-6	NA	CSAIDFRDANSPLHF	TGCAGTGCAATAGATTTTAGGGACGCCAATTCACCCCTCCACTTT
TRBV6-6	NA	TRBJ1-4	TRBD1	CASSYPRTGTNEKLFF	TGTGCCAGCAGTTACCCCAGGACAGGAACTAATGAAAAACTGTTTTTT
TRBV20-1	NA	TRBJ1-2	TRBD1	CSAFPGTDLNYGYTF	TGCAGTGCTTTCCCCGGGACAGACCTGAACTATGGCTACACCTTC
TRBV6-5	NA	TRBJ1-6	NA	CASSYSIVSPLHF	TGTGCCAGCAGTTACTCGATTGTTTCACCCCTCCACTTT
TRBV6-1	NA	TRBJ2-3	NA	CASSGGPTAPISTDTQYF	TGTGCCAGCAGTGGGGGCCCGACAGCGCCAATTAGCACAGATACGCAGTATTTT
TRBV7-9	NA	TRBJ1-5	NA	CASSLAPLGVGQPQHF	TGTGCCAGCAGCTTAGCGCCTCTAGGAGTTGGTCAGCCCCAGCATTTT
TRBV12-3/TRBV12-4	few	TRBJ1-4	NA	CASGPGGPNEKLFF	TGTGCCAGCGGTCCAGGAGGTCCTAATGAAAAACTGTTTTTT
TRBV7-3	NA	TRBJ1-1	TRBD1	CASSLYGQGGGEAFF	TGTGCCAGCAGCTTATACGGGCAGGGGGGAGGTGAAGCTTTCTTT
TRBV27	many	TRBJ2-5	TRBD2	CASSLYGGEETQYF	TGTGCCAGCAGTTTATACGGGGGGGAAGAGACCCAGTACTTC
TRBV20-1	NA	TRBJ2-3	TRBD2	CSADRTSGVGDTQYF	TGCAGTGCAGATAGGACTAGCGGGGTGGGGGATACGCAGTATTTT
TRBV6-1	NA	TRBJ2-1	TRBD1	CASSKTGTGHNEQFF	TGTGCCAGCAGTAAAACCGGGACAGGCCACAATGAGCAGTTCTTC
TRBV6-2/TRBV6-3	NA	TRBJ2-1	NA	CASRAGGRRDNERFF	TGTGCCAGCCGAGCTGGGGGGCGCAGGGACAATGAGCGGTTCTTC
TRBV27	few	TRBJ2-3	TRBD1	CASAGQGGADTQYF	TGTGCCAGCGCCGGACAGGGGGGTGCAGATACGCAGTATTTT
TRBV4-3	few	TRBJ1-2	NA	CASSQDEALNYGYTF	TGCGCCAGCAGCCAAGATGAGGCCCTTAACTATGGCTACACCTTC
TRBV6-1	NA	TRBJ2-7	NA	CASIHRQEIAEQYF	TGTGCCAGCATTCATCGACAGGAGATTGCCGAGCAGTACTTC
TRBV28	NA	TRBJ2-5	TRBD1	CASSEAGTGRETQYF	TGTGCCAGCAGTGAAGCCGGGACAGGGCGGGAGACCCAGTACTTC
TRBV6-2/TRBV6-3	once	TRBJ1-6	TRBD1	CASSPEDRRNSPLHF	TGTGCCAGCAGTCCAGAGGACAGGCGGAATTCACCCCTCCACTTT
TRBV28	NA	TRBJ2-3	TRBD1	CASSAADRVTQYF	TGTGCCAGCAGTGCCGCTGACAGGGTCACGCAGTATTTT
TRBV28	once	TRBJ2-3	NA	CASTSRGADTDTQYF	TGTGCCAGCACGTCCAGGGGGGCAGACACAGATACGCAGTATTTT